Detailed here is one TCR beta chain. This clone was seen just once. The clone's antigen remains unknown. No clone much larger than this one lies a single base away; base qualities are absent. This sample was taken from a study of blood T cell repertoires in COVID-19 (dated by TCRdb to 2020 to 2022). Broadly, across the study: Samples from collaborators originated in the United States, Italy and Spain and spanned both the acute and convalescent phases of COVID-19. The samples were drawn from the first 160 participants of the ongoing ImmuneRACE study and from roughly 1,300 subjects provided by 6 global collaborators. The repertoires were made available in a free public database intended to serve as a resource for research on the immune response to SARS-CoV-2. Nearly every sample came with metadata listing a de-identified subject ID, COVID-19 status, age in years and sex. The material from the prospective study consisted of cDNA or gDNA derived from T cells, B-cell-depleted T cells, or PBMCs. Subjects who had been exposed to COVID-19, were actively infected with it, or had recovered from it provided the deeply sampled blood TCRbeta repertoires that made up the dataset. HLA class I and class II types, where available, came from metadata supplied by the sample provider rather than from assay-based typing.

TCRbeta CDR3 regions were amplified from genomic DNA by means of the immunoSEQ Assay, a bias-controlled multiplex PCR. Per the authors' processing: The number of nucleated cells in each sample was estimated by amplification of reference gene primers within the assay. Sequence reads were collapsed and filtered to measure the absolute abundance of every unique TCRbeta CDR3 rearrangement. For each sample, productive Simpson clonality was calculated as the square root of Simpson's diversity index across productive rearrangements. TCRdb holds this immuneACCESS table with in-frame rearrangements only. Some clones are missing; in checked studies, unresolved V genes explain under half, and the rest has no known cause. V and J calls and clone size follow that table, whereas D and trimming were derived from the DNA. The sample has roughly 230,000 clones on record, 65% to 90% of them singletons. Roughly 7.4% of the sample lies in the top ten.

Summary of the overall study and its limitations: Clinical and demographic metadata were provided uncurated, with the amount varying by source and participant.

CDR1 and CDR2 are drawn from the germline V gene: SGHDN, FVKESK. The CDR3 goes from the cysteine to the phenylalanine over 13 residues. Only CDR3 DNA remains: 39 bases, in frame from the first base. V is cut by 3 bases and J by 4 bases, and the space between the germline ends is 10 bases. Each collaborating institution followed its own protocols to collect whole blood in K2EDTA tubes. For TCRbeta analysis, collaborators shipped samples as frozen whole blood, isolated PBMCs, or DNA extracted from either of those sample types. The TCR sequence derives from a woman aged 45-59 years with acute or convalescent COVID-19. The receptor chain draws on TRBV14 and TRBJ2-7, and possibly TRBD1, on 6 matching bases. The sequencing input was peripheral blood. Here the CDR3 is given as CASSQAQGYEQYF. In nucleotides, the sequence is TGTGCCAGCAGCCAGGCCCAGGGGTACGAGCAGTACTTC.